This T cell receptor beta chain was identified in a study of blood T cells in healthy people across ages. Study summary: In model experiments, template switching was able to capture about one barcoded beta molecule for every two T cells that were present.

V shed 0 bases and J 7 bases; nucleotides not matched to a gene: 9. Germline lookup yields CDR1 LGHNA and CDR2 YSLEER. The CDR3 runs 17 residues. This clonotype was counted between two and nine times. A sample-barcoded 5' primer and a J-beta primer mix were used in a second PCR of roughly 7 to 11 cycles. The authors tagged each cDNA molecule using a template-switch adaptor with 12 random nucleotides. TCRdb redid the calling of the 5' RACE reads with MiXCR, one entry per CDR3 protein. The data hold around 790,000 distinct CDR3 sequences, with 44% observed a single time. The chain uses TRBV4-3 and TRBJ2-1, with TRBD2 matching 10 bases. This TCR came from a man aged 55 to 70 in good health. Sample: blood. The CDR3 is CASSQDLAGATGNEQFF. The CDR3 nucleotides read TGCGCCAGCAGCCAAGATCTAGCGGGGGCAACGGGGAATGAGCAGTTCTTC.